Presented here are 18 T cell receptor beta chains from one specimen sequenced in a study of cytomegalovirus exposure and HLA in healthy donors. A multiplex PCR was run with 60 Vbeta primers and 13 Jbeta primers. Produced via immunoSEQ multiplex PCR; TCRdb's table is partial and in-frame only. The sample holds 69,000 or so clones, roughly 76% seen once. The sample comprised PBMCs. The receptor source for this set is a man between 18 and 35 years old in good health and CMV-seronegative.

The chain uses TRBV4-2 and TRBJ1-1; D unclear. The CDR3 covers 13 residues. The germline V and J ends were trimmed by 2 bases and 1 base, with 5 bases remaining between them. The germline V gene encodes CDR1 LGHNA and CDR2 YNFKEQ. The CDR3 DNA sequence: TGTGCCAGCAGCCAAAGCCCGAACACTGAAGCTTTCTTT. As protein: CASSQSPNTEAFF.

This chain links TRBV18 with TRBJ1-3; 8 bases match TRBD1. The CDR3 spans 16 residues. V shed 3 bases and J 7 bases; nucleotides not matched to a gene: 11. Per the germline V gene, CDR1 is KGHSH and CDR2 is LQKENI. CDR3 coding DNA: TGTGCCAGCTCACCTGACAGGGGTTTGTTTCGGAACACCATATATTTT. Protein: CASSPDRGLFRNTIYF.

This clone was counted between two and nine times. The rearrangement uses TRBV4-2 and TRBJ1-4; no clear D gene. This CDR3 is 14 amino acids long. The V gene lost 5 bases and the J gene lost 10 bases, with 17 bases spanning the gap. Germline V lookup: CDR1 LGHNA, CDR2 YNFKEQ. In DNA form, the CDR3 reads TGTGCCAGCAGCAGCACGGCCCGAGAGGGAAAACTGTTTTTT. The encoded protein is CASSSTAREGKLFF.

This chain uses TRBV19 with TRBJ1-3; D gene unclear. Germline V gene lookup returns CDR1 LNHDA and CDR2 SQIVND (reference sequence). The ends were cut back, 4 bases at V and 3 bases at J, with 7 bases in the middle. The CDR3 is made up of 13 amino acids. CDR3 in DNA: TGTGCCAGTAGTACAGACATTGGAAACACCATATATTTT. Protein: CASSTDIGNTIYF. Together with reference TRBV19 and TRBJ1-3, the CDR3 gives the full variable domain: DGGITQSPKYLFRKEGQNVTLSCEQNLNHDAMYWYRQDPGQGLRLIYYSQIVNDFQKGDIAEGYSVSREKKESFPLTVTSAQKNPTAFYLCASSTDIGNTIYFGEGSWLTVV.

This chain links TRBV4-2 with TRBJ1-1; TRBD1 matches at 10 bases. This CDR3 spans 17 amino acids. V gave up 0 bases and J gave up 0 bases; unmatched junction bases: 4. Per the germline V gene, CDR1 is LGHNA and CDR2 is YNFKEQ. The CDR3 region is CASSQEGQGIMNTEAFF. In DNA form, the CDR3 reads TGTGCCAGCAGCCAAGAGGGACAGGGGATCATGAACACTGAAGCTTTCTTT.

The V and J genes are TRBV9 and TRBJ2-4; D might be TRBD2 (5 bases). The length of the CDR3 is 14 residues. CDR1 SGDLS and CDR2 YYNGEE come from the germline V gene. With 4 bases removed from V and 4 bases from J, the gap between germline ends came to 12 bases. The CDR3, as DNA: TGTGCCAGCAGCCCGCCCGGGATGAAAAACATTCAGTACTTC. It translates to CASSPPGMKNIQYF.

This clone occurred a few times. This chain uses TRBV5-4 with TRBJ1-2; maybe TRBD1 (5 bases). The V gene's germline CDR1 is SGHNT and CDR2 YYREEE (reference sequence). V was trimmed by 4 bases and J by 2 bases, leaving 12 bases between them. The CDR3 spans 14 residues. The CDR3: CASSPLQANYGYTF. In nucleotides, the CDR3 is TGTGCCAGCAGCCCCTTACAGGCCAACTATGGCTACACCTTC.

This clone has just one count. The chain links TRBV20-1 to TRBJ2-4; TRBD1 is a possible D gene (6 bases). Germline CDR1 reads DFQATT; CDR2 reads SNEGSKA (reference sequence). CDR3 length: 11 amino acids. The V and J ends lost 4 bases and 16 bases respectively, with 17 bases between them. CDR3: CSATPTGTNYF. The CDR3 DNA reads TGCAGTGCTACCCCGACAGGAACTAATTACTTC.

This clone was seen a handful of times. This chain joins TRBV5-1 and TRBJ2-1; 9 bases match TRBD2. The CDR3 covers 15 residues. V lost 0 bases, J lost 4 bases, and 2 bases stayed unmatched. Looked up from germline, CDR1 is SGHRS and CDR2 is YFSETQ. CDR3 sequence: CASSLDLAGYNEQFF. DNA for the CDR3: TGCGCCAGCAGCTTGGATCTAGCGGGATACAATGAGCAGTTCTTC. The complete variable domain, with remaining parts taken from reference TRBV5-1 and TRBJ2-1, reads KAGVTQTPRYLIKTRGQQVTLSCSPISGHRSVSWYQQTPGQGLQFLFEYFSETQRNKGNFPGRFSGRQFSNSRSEMNVSTLELGDSALYLCASSLDLAGYNEQFFGPGTRLTVL.

The rearrangement links TRBV5-1 to TRBJ2-5; 12 positions match TRBD2. The germline CDR1 and CDR2 sequences are SGHRS and YFSETQ. The V segment lost 4 bases and the J segment 4 bases; nucleotides outside the gene matches: 5. The CDR3 has 15 residues. The CDR3 DNA reads TGCGCCAGCAGCACCCCGACTAGCGGGGGAGAGACCCAGTACTTC. Encoded protein: CASSTPTSGGETQYF. The variable domain in full, with the rest retrieved from reference TRBV5-1 and TRBJ2-5, is KAGVTQTPRYLIKTRGQQVTLSCSPISGHRSVSWYQQTPGQGLQFLFEYFSETQRNKGNFPGRFSGRQFSNSRSEMNVSTLELGDSALYLCASSTPTSGGETQYFGPGTRLLVL.

This clone was counted only a few times. The chain has TRBV6-5 and TRBJ1-1; a possible D gene is TRBD1 (6 bases). Germline V lookup: CDR1 MNHEY, CDR2 SVGAGI. The CDR3 is made up of 14 amino acids. Trimming left V 2 bases short and J 2 bases short, with 9 bases between. Here the CDR3 DNA reads TGTGCCAGCAGTTACGCGACAGGAAACACTGAAGCTTTCTTT. Its translation: CASSYATGNTEAFF.

J is TRBJ1-1 and V is TRBV2; TRBD1 agrees at 8 bases. The CDR3 is made up of 14 amino acids. Per the germline V gene, CDR1 is SNHLY and CDR2 is FYNNEI. With V trimmed by 6 bases and J by 4 bases, 7 bases remained unmatched. The CDR3 DNA sequence: TGTGCCAGCAGCGAACAGGGGGACGGCACTGAAGCTTTCTTT. Its translation is CASSEQGDGTEAFF.

This clone was seen only a few times. The chain combines TRBV7-9 with TRBJ2-7; 7 bases map to TRBD1. There are 13 residues in the CDR3. Trimming took 4 bases from V and 4 from J; bases not matched to a gene: 4. In germline, CDR1 is SEHNR, CDR2 FQNEAQ (reference sequence). The CDR3 DNA is TGTGCCAGCAGCTCCGGGGACAGATACGAGCAGTACGTC. The encoded protein is CASSSGDRYEQYV.

The chain joins TRBV27 to TRBJ2-2, with 9 bases aligning to TRBD2. V was clipped by 0 bases and J by 7 bases; unmatched bases: 9. The length of the CDR3 is 17 residues. Germline V gene lookup returns CDR1 MNHEY and CDR2 SMNVEV (reference sequence). The CDR3 sequence: CASSLSAGGLNGGELFF. DNA for the CDR3: TGTGCCAGCAGTTTATCAGCGGGGGGCCTCAATGGCGGGGAGCTGTTTTTT.

In this sample, this clone turned up a few times. J is TRBJ2-7 and V is TRBV28; TRBD1 aligns across 7 bases. The CDR3 sequence is 13 residues long. Germline assignment: CDR1 MDHEN and CDR2 SYDVKM. The V and J ends lost 3 bases and 9 bases, in that order; junction bases with no gene match: 8. CDR3 DNA sequence: TGTGCCAGCAGTTTCCGGGACAGTCTCCTGCAGTACGTC. It translates to CASSFRDSLLQYV.

The J gene is TRBJ2-5, the V gene TRBV11-3; 7 bases line up with TRBD1. Trimming at V came to 3 bases and at J to 4 bases, leaving 2 bases not matched to a gene. The length of the CDR3 is 13 residues. Germline V gene lookup returns CDR1 SGHNT and CDR2 YENEEA. CDR3 DNA: TGTGCCAGCAGCTTGGCAGGGGGAGAGACCCAGTACTTC. Amino acids: CASSLAGGETQYF. The full variable domain, in which reference TRBV11-3 and TRBJ2-5 provide the parts outside the CDR3, is EAGVVQSPRYKIIEKKQPVAFWCNPISGHNTLYWYLQNLGQGPELLIRYENEEAVDDSQLPKDRFSAERLKGVDSTLKIQPAELGDSAVYLCASSLAGGETQYFGPGTRLLVL.

The chain employs TRBV19 and TRBJ1-2; TRBD1 matches at 11 bases. CDR3 size: 13 residues. Germline lookup yields CDR1 LNHDA and CDR2 SQIVND (reference sequence). J lost 8 bases, V lost 10 bases, and 9 bases had no gene match. The CDR3 DNA reads as TGTGCCACCCAGAAGGACAGGGGGCGCGGCTACACCTTC. It codes for CATQKDRGRGYTF.

The V and J genes are TRBV9 and TRBJ2-1, with a tentative D call TRBD2 (5 bases). V was shortened by 3 bases and J by 9 bases, with 19 bases between the two germline ends. Germline V gives CDR1 SGDLS, CDR2 YYNGEE. The CDR3 runs 15 residues. The CDR3 DNA reads TGTGCCAGCAGCGATCAGACTACGGGATCGGGTGAGCAGTTCTTC. Translating it yields CASSDQTTGSGEQFF.